Included here is one TCR beta chain sequence, with context. These data belong to a study of blood T cell repertoires in COVID-19. Study-wide context: Sites in the United States, Italy and Spain provided acute and convalescent COVID-19 samples. Sources were T cells, B-cell-depleted T cells, or PBMCs; the material itself was cDNA or gDNA.

The CDR3 loop spans 17 amino acids. Germline loops: CDR1 MNHEY, CDR2 SVGEGT. V gave up 0 bases and J gave up 5 bases, with 16 bases separating them. Generated by immunoSEQ multiplex PCR, the TCRdb table keeps only in-frame clones and is missing some. The sample has fewer than 450,000 clones, about 90% seen once. The sequenced material came from peripheral blood. This sequence was found in a woman aged 18-29 years who had recovered from COVID-19. The genes are TRBV6-2 or TRBV6-3 and TRBJ1-4; D is perhaps TRBD1 (6 bases). CDR3 in DNA: TGTGCCAGCAGTTACTCGACCTACGGGGGGGCGAATGAAAAACTGTTTTTT. Protein product: CASSYSTYGGANEKLFF.